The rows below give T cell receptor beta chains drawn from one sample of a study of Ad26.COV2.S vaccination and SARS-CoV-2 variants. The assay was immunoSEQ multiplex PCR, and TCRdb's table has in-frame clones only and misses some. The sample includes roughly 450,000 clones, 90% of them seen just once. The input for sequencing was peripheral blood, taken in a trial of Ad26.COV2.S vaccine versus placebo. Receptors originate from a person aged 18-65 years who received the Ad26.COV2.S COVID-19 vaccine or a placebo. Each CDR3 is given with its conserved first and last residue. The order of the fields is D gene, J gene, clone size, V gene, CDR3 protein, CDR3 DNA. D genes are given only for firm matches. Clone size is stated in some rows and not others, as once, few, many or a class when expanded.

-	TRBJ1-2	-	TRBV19	CASFGTTEPNYGYTF	TGTGCCAGTTTTGGGACGACGGAACCTAACTATGGCTACACCTTC
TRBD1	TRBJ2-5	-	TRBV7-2	CASSPLGTGRETQYF	TGTGCCAGCAGTCCTCTAGGGACAGGGAGAGAGACCCAGTACTTC
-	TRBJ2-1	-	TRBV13	CASSSRDSAVGEQFF	TGTGCCAGCAGCTCGAGGGACTCTGCGGTCGGTGAGCAGTTCTTC
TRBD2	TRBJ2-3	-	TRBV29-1	CSVTGLGVDTQYF	TGCAGCGTTACTGGACTAGGGGTGGATACGCAGTATTTT
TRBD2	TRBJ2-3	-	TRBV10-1	CASSTGLAGLQDTQYF	TGCGCCAGCAGTACCGGACTAGCGGGCTTGCAAGATACGCAGTATTTT
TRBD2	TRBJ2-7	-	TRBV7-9	CASSPTSGSYEQYF	TGTGCCAGCAGTCCCACTAGCGGCTCCTACGAGCAGTACTTC
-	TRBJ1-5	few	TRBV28	CASSSSWVINQPQHF	TGTGCCAGCAGTTCCTCCTGGGTCATCAATCAGCCCCAGCATTTT
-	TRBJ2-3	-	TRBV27	CASSLVGHPIDTQYF	TGTGCCAGCAGTTTAGTCGGACATCCAATAGATACGCAGTATTTT
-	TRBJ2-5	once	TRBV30	CARGVSGGSETQYF	TGTGCCCGCGGCGTGAGTGGGGGGTCTGAGACCCAGTACTTC
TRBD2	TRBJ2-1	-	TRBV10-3	CAIRRLAGDYNEQFF	TGTGCCATCAGGCGACTAGCGGGGGATTACAATGAGCAGTTCTTC
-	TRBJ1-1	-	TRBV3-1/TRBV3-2	CASRAAGSEAFF	TGTGCCAGCAGGGCAGCGGGATCTGAAGCTTTCTTT
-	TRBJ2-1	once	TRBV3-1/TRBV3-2	CASSPSENNEQFF	TGTGCCAGCTCCCCTTCGGAGAACAATGAGCAGTTCTTC
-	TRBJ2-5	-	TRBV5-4	CASSLAHQETQYF	TGTGCCAGCAGCTTGGCTCACCAAGAGACCCAGTACTTC
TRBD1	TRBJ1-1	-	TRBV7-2	CASRFGQANTEAFF	TGTGCCAGCAGATTCGGACAGGCGAACACTGAAGCTTTCTTT
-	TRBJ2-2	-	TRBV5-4	CASSSKLTGNTGELFF	TGTGCCAGCAGCTCCAAACTGACAGGGAACACCGGGGAGCTGTTTTTT
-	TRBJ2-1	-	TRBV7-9	CASSGERQVNEQFF	TGTGCCAGCAGCGGAGAGAGACAGGTCAATGAGCAGTTCTTC
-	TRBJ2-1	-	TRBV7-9	CASSLGGVPNEQFF	TGTGCCAGCAGCTTAGGTGGGGTCCCCAATGAGCAGTTCTTC
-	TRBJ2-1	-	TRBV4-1	CASSQVGVADEQFF	TGCGCCAGCAGCCAAGTTGGTGTGGCGGATGAGCAGTTCTTC
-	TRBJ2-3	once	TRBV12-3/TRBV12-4	CASSLVTDTQYF	TGTGCCAGCAGTTTAGTCACAGATACGCAGTATTTT
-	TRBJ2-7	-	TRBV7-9	CASSLGLVGNEQYF	TGTGCCAGCAGCTTAGGTCTGGTGGGCAACGAGCAGTACTTC
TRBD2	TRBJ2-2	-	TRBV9	CASSVTSGRLTGELFF	TGTGCCAGCAGCGTCACTAGCGGGAGATTAACCGGGGAGCTGTTTTTT
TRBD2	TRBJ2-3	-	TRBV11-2	CASSLGKTGLFTDTQYF	TGTGCCAGCAGCTTAGGCAAAACGGGACTATTCACAGATACGCAGTATTTT
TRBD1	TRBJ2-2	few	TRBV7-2	CASSLRGLDTGELFF	TGTGCCAGCAGCCTAAGGGGGCTAGACACCGGGGAGCTGTTTTTT
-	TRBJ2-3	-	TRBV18	CASSLFLQGTSTDTQYF	TGTGCCAGCTCACTCTTCCTTCAGGGCACTAGCACAGATACGCAGTATTTT
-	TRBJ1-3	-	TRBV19	CASSISPTVSGNTIYF	TGTGCCAGTAGTATCAGCCCGACAGTGTCTGGAAACACCATATATTTT
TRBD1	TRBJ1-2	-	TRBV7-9	CASSSADRGFYGYTF	TGTGCCAGCAGCTCAGCGGACAGGGGATTCTATGGCTACACCTTC
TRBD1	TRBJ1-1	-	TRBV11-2	CASSPQGALNTEAFF	TGTGCCAGCAGCCCACAGGGGGCTCTGAACACTGAAGCTTTCTTT
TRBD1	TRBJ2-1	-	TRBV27	CASSFWDRGVKNEQFF	TGTGCCAGCAGTTTTTGGGACAGGGGAGTAAAGAATGAGCAGTTCTTC
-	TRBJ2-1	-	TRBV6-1	CASSEFWGGGYEQFF	TGTGCCAGCAGTGAATTCTGGGGCGGGGGCTATGAGCAGTTCTTC
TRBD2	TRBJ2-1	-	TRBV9	CASSVGRASGRVALYNEQFF	TGTGCCAGCAGCGTAGGACGAGCTAGCGGGAGGGTGGCCCTTTACAATGAGCAGTTCTTC
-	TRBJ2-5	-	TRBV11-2	CASSGSGETQYF	TGTGCCAGCAGCGGGAGTGGGGAGACCCAGTACTTC
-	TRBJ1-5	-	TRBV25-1	CASSGQDNQPQHF	TGTGCCAGCAGTGGGCAGGACAATCAGCCCCAGCATTTT
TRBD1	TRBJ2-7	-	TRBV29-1	CSVSNRDRDYEQYF	TGCAGCGTTTCGAATAGGGACAGGGACTACGAGCAGTACTTC
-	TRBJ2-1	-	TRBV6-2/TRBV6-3	CASSSLSSYNEQFF	TGTGCCAGCAGTTCTCTGAGCTCCTACAATGAGCAGTTCTTC
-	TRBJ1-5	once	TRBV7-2	CASSLPYQPQHF	TGTGCCAGCAGCCTCCCATATCAGCCCCAGCATTTT
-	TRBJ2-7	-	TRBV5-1	CASSLTTGLSSYEQYF	TGCGCCAGCAGCTTGACCACAGGGTTATCCTCCTACGAGCAGTACTTC
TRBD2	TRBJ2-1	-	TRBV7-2	CASRHGGTSGLDEQFF	TGTGCCAGCAGACACGGAGGGACTAGCGGGTTAGATGAGCAGTTCTTC
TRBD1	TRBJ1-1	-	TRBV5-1	CASSSGQVNTEAFF	TGCGCCAGCAGCTCCGGACAGGTGAACACTGAAGCTTTCTTT
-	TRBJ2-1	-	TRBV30	CAWSALGAEQFF	TGTGCCTGGAGCGCACTAGGGGCTGAGCAGTTCTTC